The 20 T cell receptor beta chains given below trace back to one sample, sequenced in a study of CD8 T cells in Susac syndrome. Reverse transcription of roughly 0.5 to 1 ug RNA used random hexamers. TCRdb re-analysed the immunoSEQ multiplex PCR reads in MiXCR, keeping a single row per CDR3 protein. The sample records roughly 200,000 distinct CDR3 sequences, over 90% being singletons. The source material was CD4+ T cells from PBMCs. The source is a human donor with multiple sclerosis.

J is TRBJ2-5 and V is TRBV30; perhaps TRBD1 as D (6 bases). The ends were cut back, 0 bases at V and 5 bases at J, with 16 bases in the middle. Germline V gene lookup returns CDR1 GTSNPN and CDR2 SVGIG (reference sequence). The CDR3 runs to 15 residues. CDR3 amino acids: CAWSVVTGIGETQYF. The CDR3 DNA follows: TGTGCCTGGAGTGTTGTAACAGGGATCGGCGAGACCCAGTACTTC. Based on the CDR3 plus reference TRBV30 and TRBJ2-5, the full variable domain is SQTIHQWPATLVQPVGSPLSLECTVEGTSNPNLYWYRQAAGRGLQLLFYSVGIGQISSEVPQNLSASRPQDRQFILSSKKLLLSDSGFYLCAWSVVTGIGETQYFGPGTRLLVL.

CDR3 sequence reads: CSVGTGGSYEQYF. CDR3 DNA sequence: TGCAGTGTTGGGACAGGGGGGTCCTACGAGCAGTACTTC. The chain has TRBV20-1 and TRBJ2-7; 11 bases agree with TRBD1. This CDR3 has 13 residues. The germline CDR1 and CDR2 sequences are DFQATT and SNEGSKA (reference sequence). The trim removed 7 bases at V and 1 base at J, leaving 3 bases unmatched.

This clonotype was detected only once. The chain has TRBV20-1 and TRBJ2-1, with 11 bases matching TRBD2. CDR1 and CDR2 from the germline V gene are DFQATT and SNEGSKA (reference sequence). J gave up 6 bases and V 5 bases, and 6 bases lay outside the gene matches. This CDR3 is 14 amino acids long. CDR3 protein: CSALAGGNINEQFF. The CDR3 DNA is TGCAGTGCTCTAGCGGGGGGAAACATCAATGAGCAGTTCTTC.

J is TRBJ1-5 and V is TRBV12-3 or TRBV12-4; D remains ambiguous. The V end was cut by 7 bases, the J end by 9 bases, with 16 bases between. The CDR3 is 13 residues long. CDR3 protein: CASTLSGGSPQHF. CDR3 bases: TGTGCCAGCACCCTCAGCGGCGGCTCGCCCCAGCATTTT.

This chain links TRBV23-1 with TRBJ2-7; TRBD1 aligns across 10 bases. TRBV23-1 is flagged as an ORF with uncertain function. V lost 3 bases, J lost 2 bases, and 4 bases stayed unmatched. CDR3 length equals 15 residues. The CDR3 here is CASSQPGQGTYEQYF. Here the CDR3 DNA reads TGCGCCAGCAGTCAGCCGGGACAGGGGACCTACGAGCAGTACTTC.

This clonotype was observed a single time. The rearrangement joins TRBV25-1 to TRBJ2-5; tentatively, D is TRBD2 (5 bases). Deletions cut 2 bases from V and 5 bases from J, with 12 bases between. The CDR3 is 14 amino acids. CDR1 and CDR2 from the germline V gene are MGHDK and SYGVNS. The CDR3 reads CASSERGGGETQYF. The CDR3 DNA is TGTGCCAGCAGTGAACGAGGAGGCGGGGAGACCCAGTACTTC.

The chain recombines TRBV6-1 with TRBJ2-5; 10 bases are shared with TRBD1. The CDR3 has 16 residues. V trimming: 6 bases; J trimming: 4 bases; junction bases outside the gene matches: 11. Germline lookup yields CDR1 MNHNS and CDR2 SASEGT. The CDR3: CASSAAGQGRIETQYF. DNA for the CDR3: TGTGCCAGCAGCGCCGCGGGACAGGGGAGGATAGAGACCCAGTACTTC.

The rearrangement links TRBV20-1 to TRBJ2-1; 11 nucleotides match TRBD2. V gave up 5 bases and J gave up 7 bases; unmatched junction bases: 13. The CDR3 consists of 16 residues. Germline assignment: CDR1 DFQATT and CDR2 SNEGSKA (reference sequence). The CDR3 DNA sequence: TGCAGTGCTGGCTCGGCACTAGCGGGGGAGTTTAATGAGCAGTTCTTC. Translating gives CSAGSALAGEFNEQFF.

V is TRBV20-1 and J is TRBJ2-1; 7 bases match TRBD1. The CDR3 has 13 amino acids. V lost 6 bases and J lost 9; bases outside the gene matches: 11. Germline values: CDR1 DFQATT, CDR2 SNEGSKA (reference sequence). CDR3 region: CSAAATGWGEQFF. The CDR3 DNA reads TGCAGTGCGGCTGCGACAGGGTGGGGTGAGCAGTTCTTC.

The rearrangement uses TRBV3-1 and TRBJ2-1; D uncertain. The V end was cut by 0 bases, the J end by 7 bases, with 13 bases between. Germline CDR1 and CDR2: LGHDT and YNNKEL (reference sequence). CDR3 length: 15 amino acids. In DNA form, the CDR3 reads TGTGCCAGCAGCCAAGATCGGGTAGGAGTAAATGAGCAGTTCTTC. Protein sequence: CASSQDRVGVNEQFF.

The V gene is TRBV2, the J gene TRBJ2-1; D is perhaps TRBD2 (5 bases). Deletions cut 1 base from V and 4 bases from J, with 8 bases between. This CDR3 has 14 amino acids. Germline CDR1 SNHLY, CDR2 FYNNEI. DNA of the CDR3: TGTGCCAGCAGTGAAGACGGGATTTACAATGAGCAGTTCTTC. Its translation is CASSEDGIYNEQFF.

The rearrangement joins TRBV29-1 to TRBJ1-6, with 10 bases aligning to TRBD1. V shed 8 bases, J shed 9 bases, and the junction held 7 bases outside the gene matches. Germline-derived CDR1 and CDR2 are SQVTM and ANQGSEA. This CDR3 spans 13 amino acids. In nucleotides, the CDR3 is TGCAGCATAGCGACAGGGGGCGGTTCACCCCTCCACTTT. Translated, it gives CSIATGGGSPLHF. Full variable domain (rest looked up from reference TRBV29-1 and TRBJ1-6): SAVISQKPSRDICQRGTSLTIQCQVDSQVTMMFWYRQQPGQSLTLIATANQGSEATYESGFVIDKFPISRPNLTFSTLTVSNMSPEDSSIYLCSIATGGGSPLHFGNGTRLTVT.

This chain joins TRBV7-9 and TRBJ2-7, with D tentatively TRBD1 or TRBD2 (5 bases each). The germline V gene has CDR1 SEHNR and CDR2 FQNEAQ (reference sequence). The CDR3 sequence is 14 residues long. Trimming took off 3 bases at V and 6 bases at J, with 15 bases between the two ends. The CDR3 DNA is TGTGCCAGCAGCTTCAGGAGCCCTGGGGGCGAGCAGTACGTC. It translates to CASSFRSPGGEQYV.

The chain combines TRBV30 with TRBJ1-2, with D perhaps matching TRBD1 (6 bases). The CDR3 extends over 16 amino acids. Germline CDR1 reads GTSNPN; CDR2 reads SVGIG (reference sequence). The germline V and J ends were trimmed by 0 bases and 4 bases, with 18 bases remaining between them. CDR3 coding DNA: TGTGCCTGGAGTGTACAGGGTGGGGCCCCTCCCTATGGCTACACCTTC. Protein: CAWSVQGGAPPYGYTF.

This chain uses TRBV29-1 with TRBJ2-7; 10 bases fit TRBD1. Per germline, CDR1 SQVTM and CDR2 ANQGSEA. The V and J ends lost 4 bases and 4 bases, in that order; junction bases with no gene match: 7. The CDR3 has 14 residues. The CDR3 sequence: CSVGRQGALYEQYF. CDR3 bases: TGCAGCGTTGGGCGACAGGGGGCTTTGTACGAGCAGTACTTC.

V and J are TRBV29-1 and TRBJ1-3, with D tentatively TRBD1 (5 bases). The CDR3 has 12 residues. Trimming removed 5 bases at V and 8 bases at J, with 13 bases between. Germline V gene sequence: CDR1 SQVTM, CDR2 ANQGSEA. In DNA form, the CDR3 reads TGCAGCGTTTCCGGGACGGAGGACACCATATATTTT. It yields the protein CSVSGTEDTIYF.

V gene TRBV30 combines with J gene TRBJ1-2; 7 bases are shared with TRBD1. This CDR3 contains 13 residues. Unmatched junction bases numbered 6, after V lost 1 base and J lost 7 bases. In germline, CDR1 is GTSNPN, CDR2 SVGIG (reference sequence). Here the CDR3 reads CAWSEGAGSGYTF. For the CDR3, the DNA is TGTGCCTGGAGTGAGGGGGCCGGTAGTGGCTACACCTTC.

This clonotype was picked up a small number of times. The rearrangement links TRBV20-1 to TRBJ2-3; D gene uncertain. The germline CDR1 and CDR2 sequences are DFQATT and SNEGSKA (reference sequence). V was shortened by 6 bases and J by 5 bases, with 6 bases between the two germline ends. This CDR3 has 10 residues. CDR3 sequence (DNA): TGCAGTGCCCGATTAGATACGCAGTATTTT. Translation: CSARLDTQYF.

The rearrangement links TRBV30 to TRBJ2-7, with D hard to call. The ends were cut back, 0 bases at V and 4 bases at J, with 7 bases in the middle. The CDR3 runs 12 residues. Germline V gene lookup returns CDR1 GTSNPN and CDR2 SVGIG (reference sequence). In DNA, the CDR3 is TGTGCCTGGAGTGTAACCGAGTACGAGCAGTACTTC. Its translation: CAWSVTEYEQYF.

The chain couples TRBV3-1 to TRBJ2-7; no reliable D call. The CDR3 spans 15 residues. In germline, CDR1 is LGHDT, CDR2 YNNKEL (reference sequence). The V gene lost 4 bases and the J gene lost 2 bases, with 15 bases spanning the gap. The CDR3 DNA is TGTGCCAGCAGCCCGAAAGCAGGTATTCCCTACGAGCAGTACTTC. It encodes CASSPKAGIPYEQYF.